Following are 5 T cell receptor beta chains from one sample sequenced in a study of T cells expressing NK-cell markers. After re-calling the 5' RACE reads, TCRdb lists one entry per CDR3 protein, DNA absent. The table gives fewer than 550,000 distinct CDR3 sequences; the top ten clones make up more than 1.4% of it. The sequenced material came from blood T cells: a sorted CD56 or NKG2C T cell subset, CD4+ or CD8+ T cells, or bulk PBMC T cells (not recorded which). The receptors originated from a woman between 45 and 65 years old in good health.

The chain's CDR3 is CAIRRELAGDEQFF. The chain is built from TRBV10-3 and TRBJ2-1; TCRdb reports TRBD2, a call that lacks DNA to check it against. Germline loops: CDR1 ENHRY, CDR2 SYGVKD. The CDR3 totals 14 residues.

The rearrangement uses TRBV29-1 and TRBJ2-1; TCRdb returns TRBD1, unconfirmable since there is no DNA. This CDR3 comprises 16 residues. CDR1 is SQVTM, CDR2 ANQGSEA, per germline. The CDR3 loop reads CSVEEGGAGVKREQFF.

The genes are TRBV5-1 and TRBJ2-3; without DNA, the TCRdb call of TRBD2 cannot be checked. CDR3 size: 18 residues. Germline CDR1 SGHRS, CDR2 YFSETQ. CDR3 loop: CASSVGLAGGPSTDTQYF.

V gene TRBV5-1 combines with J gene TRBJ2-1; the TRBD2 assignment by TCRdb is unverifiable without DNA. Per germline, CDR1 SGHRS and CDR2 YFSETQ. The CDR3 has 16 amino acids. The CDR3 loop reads CASSPVMDSGANEQFF.

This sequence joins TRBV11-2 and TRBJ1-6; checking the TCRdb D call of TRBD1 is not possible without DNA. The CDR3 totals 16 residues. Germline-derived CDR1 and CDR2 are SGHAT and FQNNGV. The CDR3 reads CASSLLQGKSSSPLHF.